This T cell receptor beta chain was sequenced in a study of tumor-infiltrating lymphocytes in localized non-small cell lung cancer. General study findings and limits: No T-cell fraction difference was seen between IM1 and IM2 tumors. Tumor T-cell fraction from TCR sequencing was not associated with recurrence-free survival (p = 0.61).

CDR1 is MNHEY, CDR2 SVGAGI, per germline. V gave up 8 bases and J gave up 9 bases, with 2 bases separating them. The CDR3 contains 9 residues. Remarks on this clone: As yet, its antigen is unknown.

Here immunoSEQ multiplex PCR was the method, and the copy in TCRdb shows in-frame clones only, minus some. The data hold 9,500 to 14,000 clones, with roughly 84% observed a single time. The clonotype originates from a human donor with non-small cell lung cancer. The rearrangement joins TRBV6-5 to TRBJ1-6, with D hard to call. Sequences were obtained from lung tumor tissue. This CDR3 reads CASGSPLHF. Written as DNA, the CDR3 is TGTGCCAGCGGTTCACCCCTCCACTTT.